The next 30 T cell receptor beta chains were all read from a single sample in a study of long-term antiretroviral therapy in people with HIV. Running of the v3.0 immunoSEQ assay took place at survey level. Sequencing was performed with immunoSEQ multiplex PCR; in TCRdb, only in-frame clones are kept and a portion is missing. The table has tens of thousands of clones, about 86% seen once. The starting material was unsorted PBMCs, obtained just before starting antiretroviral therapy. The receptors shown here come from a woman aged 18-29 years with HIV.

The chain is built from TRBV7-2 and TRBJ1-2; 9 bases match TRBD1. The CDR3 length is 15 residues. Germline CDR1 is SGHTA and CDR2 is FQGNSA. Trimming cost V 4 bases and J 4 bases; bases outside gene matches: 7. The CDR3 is CASSYRDRVSYGYTF. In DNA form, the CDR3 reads TGTGCCAGCAGCTACCGGGACAGGGTTTCCTATGGCTACACCTTC.

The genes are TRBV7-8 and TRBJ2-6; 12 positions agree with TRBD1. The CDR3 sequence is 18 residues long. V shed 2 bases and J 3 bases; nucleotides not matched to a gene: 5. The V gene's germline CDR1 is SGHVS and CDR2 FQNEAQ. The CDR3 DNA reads TGTGCCAGCAGCTTACGGGGACAGGGGGCGCGTGGGGCCAACGTCCTGACTTTC. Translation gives CASSLRGQGARGANVLTF. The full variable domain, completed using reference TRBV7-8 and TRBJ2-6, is GAGVSQSPRYKVAKRGQDVALRCDPISGHVSLFWYQQALGQGPEFLTYFQNEAQLDKSGLPSDRFFAERPEGSVSTLKIQRTQQEDSAVYLCASSLRGQGARGANVLTFGAGSRLTVL.

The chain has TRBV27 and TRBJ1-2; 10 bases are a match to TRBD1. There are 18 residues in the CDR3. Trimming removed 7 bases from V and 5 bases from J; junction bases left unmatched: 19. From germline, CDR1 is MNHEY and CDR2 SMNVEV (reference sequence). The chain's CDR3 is CASTLMATGGAGKYGYTF. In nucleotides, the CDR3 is TGTGCCAGCACCCTTATGGCGACAGGGGGCGCGGGAAAGTATGGCTACACCTTC.

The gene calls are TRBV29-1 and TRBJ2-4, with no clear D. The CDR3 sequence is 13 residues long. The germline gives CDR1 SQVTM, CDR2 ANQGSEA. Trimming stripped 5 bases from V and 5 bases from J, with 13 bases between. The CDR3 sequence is CSVSFRLENIQYF. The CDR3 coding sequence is TGCAGCGTTAGCTTCAGACTGGAAAACATTCAGTACTTC.

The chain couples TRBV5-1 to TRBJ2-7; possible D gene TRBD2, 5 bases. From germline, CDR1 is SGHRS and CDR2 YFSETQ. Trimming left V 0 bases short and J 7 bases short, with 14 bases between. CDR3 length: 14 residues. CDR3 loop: CASSLDRSPGEQYF. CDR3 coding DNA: TGCGCCAGCAGCTTGGACCGCAGCCCGGGGGAGCAGTACTTC.

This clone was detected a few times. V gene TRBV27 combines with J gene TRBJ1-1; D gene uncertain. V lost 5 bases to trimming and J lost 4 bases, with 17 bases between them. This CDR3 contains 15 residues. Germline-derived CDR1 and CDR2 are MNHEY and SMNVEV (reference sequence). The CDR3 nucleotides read TGTGCCAGCAGTCGCCTCGGGTCCGGGAGCACTGAAGCTTTCTTT. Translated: CASSRLGSGSTEAFF.

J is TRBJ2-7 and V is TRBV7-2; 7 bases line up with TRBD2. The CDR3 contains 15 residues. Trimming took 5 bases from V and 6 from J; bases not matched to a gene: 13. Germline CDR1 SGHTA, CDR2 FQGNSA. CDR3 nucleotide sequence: TGTGCCAGCAGCCCTCGTGGAGGGAGGGTAAGCGAGCAGTACTTC. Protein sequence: CASSPRGGRVSEQYF.

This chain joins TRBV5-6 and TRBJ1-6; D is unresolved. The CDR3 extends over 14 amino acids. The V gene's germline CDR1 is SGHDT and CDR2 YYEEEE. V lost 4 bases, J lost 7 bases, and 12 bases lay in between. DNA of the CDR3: TGTGCCAGCAGCCCTCTATTACCAAATTCACCCCTCCACTTT. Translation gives CASSPLLPNSPLHF. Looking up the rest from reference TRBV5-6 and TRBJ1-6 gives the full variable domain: DAGVTQSPTHLIKTRGQQVTLRCSPKSGHDTVSWYQQALGQGPQFIFQYYEEEERQRGNFPDRFSGHQFPNYSSELNVNALLLGDSALYLCASSPLLPNSPLHFGNGTRLTVT.

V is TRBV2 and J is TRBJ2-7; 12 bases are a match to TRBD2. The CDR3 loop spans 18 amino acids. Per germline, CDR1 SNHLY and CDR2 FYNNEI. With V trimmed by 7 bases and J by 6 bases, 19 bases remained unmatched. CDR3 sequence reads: CASILTSGSSMGAAEQYF. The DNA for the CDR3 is TGTGCCAGCATTTTGACTAGCGGGAGCTCTATGGGAGCGGCCGAGCAGTACTTC.

The CDR3 sequence: CASSSTGGVGGYTF. The CDR3 region has the DNA TGTGCCAGCAGTTCGACAGGGGGCGTTGGTGGCTACACCTTC. V usage is TRBV28 and J usage is TRBJ1-2; the match to TRBD1 covers 10 bases. Trimming cost V 4 bases and J 7 bases; bases outside gene matches: 6. The V gene's germline CDR1 is MDHEN and CDR2 SYDVKM. This CDR3 spans 14 amino acids.

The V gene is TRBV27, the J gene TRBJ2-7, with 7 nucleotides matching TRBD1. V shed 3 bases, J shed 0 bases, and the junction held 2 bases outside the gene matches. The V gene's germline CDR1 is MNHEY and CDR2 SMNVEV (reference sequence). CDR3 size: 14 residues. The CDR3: CASSFAGGSYEQYF. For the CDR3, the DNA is TGTGCCAGCAGTTTTGCAGGGGGCTCCTACGAGCAGTACTTC.

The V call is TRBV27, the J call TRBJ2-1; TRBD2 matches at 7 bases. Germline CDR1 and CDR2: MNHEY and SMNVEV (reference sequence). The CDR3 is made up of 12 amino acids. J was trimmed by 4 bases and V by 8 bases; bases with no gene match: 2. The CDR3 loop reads CASGTTYNEQFF. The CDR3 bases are TGTGCCAGCGGGACTACATACAATGAGCAGTTCTTC.

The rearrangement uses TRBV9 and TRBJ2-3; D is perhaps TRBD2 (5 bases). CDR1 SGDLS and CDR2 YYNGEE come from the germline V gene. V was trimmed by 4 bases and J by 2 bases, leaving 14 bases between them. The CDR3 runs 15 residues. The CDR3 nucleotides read TGTGCCAGCAGCCCAGGAGGCCTATTCACAGATACGCAGTATTTT. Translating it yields CASSPGGLFTDTQYF.

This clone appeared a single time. The CDR3 loop reads CASSTPWTSGRFGKNIQYF. For the CDR3, the DNA is TGTGCCAGCAGCACTCCCTGGACTAGCGGGAGGTTTGGCAAAAACATTCAGTACTTC. V is TRBV7-2 and J is TRBJ2-4; 14 positions agree with TRBD2. Losses at the gene ends were 5 bases for V and 3 bases for J; bases not matched to a gene: 12. The CDR3 runs 19 residues. Germline CDR1 SGHTA, CDR2 FQGNSA. Full variable domain (remainder filled in from reference TRBV7-2 and TRBJ2-4): GAGVSQSPSNKVTEKGKDVELRCDPISGHTALYWYRQSLGQGLEFLIYFQGNSAPDKSGLPSDRFSAERTGGSVSTLTIQRTQQEDSAVYLCASSTPWTSGRFGKNIQYFGAGTRLSVL.

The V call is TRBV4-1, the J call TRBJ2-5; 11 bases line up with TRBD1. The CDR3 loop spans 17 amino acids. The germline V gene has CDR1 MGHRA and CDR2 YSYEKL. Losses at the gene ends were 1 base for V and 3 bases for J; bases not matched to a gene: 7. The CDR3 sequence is CASSQGGGQGGKETQYF. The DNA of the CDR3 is TGCGCCAGCAGCCAAGGAGGGGGACAGGGGGGGAAAGAGACCCAGTACTTC.

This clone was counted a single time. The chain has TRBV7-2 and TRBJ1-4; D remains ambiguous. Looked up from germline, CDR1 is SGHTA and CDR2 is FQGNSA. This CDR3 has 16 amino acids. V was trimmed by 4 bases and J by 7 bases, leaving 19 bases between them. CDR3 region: CASSYTPRMSGEKLFF. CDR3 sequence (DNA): TGTGCCAGCAGCTACACTCCCAGGATGTCGGGTGAAAAACTGTTTTTT.

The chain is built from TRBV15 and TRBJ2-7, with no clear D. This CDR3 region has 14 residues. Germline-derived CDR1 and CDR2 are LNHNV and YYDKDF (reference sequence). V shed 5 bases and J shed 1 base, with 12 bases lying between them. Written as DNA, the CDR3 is TGTGCCACCAGCGCGAGGCAACGGTCCTACGAGCAGTACTTC. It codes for CATSARQRSYEQYF.

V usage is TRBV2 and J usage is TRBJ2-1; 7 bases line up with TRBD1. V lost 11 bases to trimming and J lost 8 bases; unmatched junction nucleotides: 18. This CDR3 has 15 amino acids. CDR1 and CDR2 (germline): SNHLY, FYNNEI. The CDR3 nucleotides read TGTGCCTGTCCGGGACAGCAACCTCGGCGGGATGAGCAGTTCTTC. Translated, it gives CACPGQQPRRDEQFF.

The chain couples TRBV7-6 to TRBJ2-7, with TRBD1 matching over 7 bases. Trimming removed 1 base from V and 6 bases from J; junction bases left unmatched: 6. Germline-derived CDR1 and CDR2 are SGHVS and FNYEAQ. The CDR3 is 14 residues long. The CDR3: CASSLGTGLGEQYF. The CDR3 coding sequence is TGTGCCAGCAGCTTAGGGACAGGCCTGGGCGAGCAGTACTTC. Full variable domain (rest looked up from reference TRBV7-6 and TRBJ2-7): GAGVSQSPRYKVTKRGQDVALRCDPISGHVSLYWYRQALGQGPEFLTYFNYEAQQDKSGLPNDRFSAERPEGSISTLTIQRTEQRDSAMYRCASSLGTGLGEQYFGPGTRLTVT.

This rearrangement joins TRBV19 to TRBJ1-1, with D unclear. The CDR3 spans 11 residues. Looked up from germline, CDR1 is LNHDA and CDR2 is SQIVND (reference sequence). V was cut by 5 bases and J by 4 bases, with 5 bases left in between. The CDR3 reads CASSVATEAFF. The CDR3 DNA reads TGTGCCAGTAGTGTCGCCACTGAAGCTTTCTTT. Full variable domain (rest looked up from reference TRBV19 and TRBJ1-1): DGGITQSPKYLFRKEGQNVTLSCEQNLNHDAMYWYRQDPGQGLRLIYYSQIVNDFQKGDIAEGYSVSREKKESFPLTVTSAQKNPTAFYLCASSVATEAFFGQGTRLTVV.

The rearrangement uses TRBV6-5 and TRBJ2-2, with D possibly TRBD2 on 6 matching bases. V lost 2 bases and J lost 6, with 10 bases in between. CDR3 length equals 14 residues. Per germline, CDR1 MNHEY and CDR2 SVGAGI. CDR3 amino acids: CASSYDRGAGELFF. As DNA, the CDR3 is TGTGCCAGCAGTTACGATCGCGGGGCCGGGGAGCTGTTTTTT.

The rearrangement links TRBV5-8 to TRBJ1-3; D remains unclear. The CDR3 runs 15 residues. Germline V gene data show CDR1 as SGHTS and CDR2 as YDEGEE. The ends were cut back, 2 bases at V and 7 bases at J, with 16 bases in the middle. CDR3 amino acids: CASSFGLTTGNTIYF. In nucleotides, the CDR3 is TGTGCCAGCAGCTTCGGTCTAACGACCGGGAACACCATATATTTT.

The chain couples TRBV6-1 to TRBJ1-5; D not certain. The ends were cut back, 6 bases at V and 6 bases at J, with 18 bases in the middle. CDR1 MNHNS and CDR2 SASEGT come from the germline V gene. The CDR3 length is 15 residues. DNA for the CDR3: TGTGCCAGCAGCCTGACAACCCTGACGGGTCAGCCCCAGCATTTT. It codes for CASSLTTLTGQPQHF.

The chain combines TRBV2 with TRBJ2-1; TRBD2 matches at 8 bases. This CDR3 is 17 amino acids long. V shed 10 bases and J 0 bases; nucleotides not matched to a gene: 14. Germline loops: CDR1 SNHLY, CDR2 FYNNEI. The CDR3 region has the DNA TGTGCCACTCCAACGACCCTACTAGCGGCCTCCTACAATGAGCAGTTCTTC. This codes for CATPTTLLAASYNEQFF.

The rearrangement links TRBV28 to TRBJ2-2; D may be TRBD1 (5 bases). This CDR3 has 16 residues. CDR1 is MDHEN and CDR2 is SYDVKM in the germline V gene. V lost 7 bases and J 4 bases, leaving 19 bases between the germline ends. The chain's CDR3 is CASTLIHRLSTGELFF. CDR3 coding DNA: TGTGCCAGCACATTGATTCACAGGTTATCCACCGGGGAGCTGTTTTTT.

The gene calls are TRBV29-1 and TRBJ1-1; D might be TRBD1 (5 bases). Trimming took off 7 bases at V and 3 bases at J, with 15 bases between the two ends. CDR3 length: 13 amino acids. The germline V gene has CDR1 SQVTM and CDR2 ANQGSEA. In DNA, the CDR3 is TGCAGCGCCCGACAGAAGGCTGACACTGAAGCTTTCTTT. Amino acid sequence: CSARQKADTEAFF. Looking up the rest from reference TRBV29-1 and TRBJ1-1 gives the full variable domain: SAVISQKPSRDICQRGTSLTIQCQVDSQVTMMFWYRQQPGQSLTLIATANQGSEATYESGFVIDKFPISRPNLTFSTLTVSNMSPEDSSIYLCSARQKADTEAFFGQGTRLTVV.

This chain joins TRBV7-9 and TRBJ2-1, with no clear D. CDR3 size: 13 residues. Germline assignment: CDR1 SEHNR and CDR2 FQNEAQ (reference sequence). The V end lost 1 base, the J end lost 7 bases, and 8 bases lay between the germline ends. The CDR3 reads CASSLERLNEQFF. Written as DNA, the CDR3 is TGTGCCAGCAGCTTAGAGAGGTTGAATGAGCAGTTCTTC.

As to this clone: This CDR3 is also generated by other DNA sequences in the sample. The CDR3, as DNA: TGTGCCAGCAGCGTACCCGGGGAGCTGTTTTTT. Translating it yields CASSVPGELFF. V usage is TRBV9 and J usage is TRBJ2-2; D call uncertain. The CDR3 sequence is 11 residues long. V dropped 1 base and J dropped 6 bases, with 1 base sitting between them. CDR1 and CDR2 (germline): SGDLS, YYNGEE.

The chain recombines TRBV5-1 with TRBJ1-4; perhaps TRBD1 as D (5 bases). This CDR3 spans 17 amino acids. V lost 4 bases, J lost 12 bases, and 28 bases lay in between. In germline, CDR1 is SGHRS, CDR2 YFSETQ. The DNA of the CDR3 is TGCGCCAGCAGCCCGATCCCGGTTAGACAGCGGCAAGGCGAACTGTTTTTT. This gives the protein CASSPIPVRQRQGELFF.

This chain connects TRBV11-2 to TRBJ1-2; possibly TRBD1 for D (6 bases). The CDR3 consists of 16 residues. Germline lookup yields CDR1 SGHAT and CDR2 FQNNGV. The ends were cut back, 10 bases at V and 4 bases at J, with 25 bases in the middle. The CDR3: CAMKGVAGEGSYGYTF. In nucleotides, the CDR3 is TGTGCCATGAAGGGGGTTGCAGGGGAGGGAAGCTATGGCTACACCTTC.